These 10 T cell receptor beta chains came from one sample sequenced in a study of CD8 T cells in Susac syndrome. An input of about 0.5 to 1 ug of RNA was subjected to reverse transcription using random hexamers. One entry per CDR3 protein results from TCRdb running MiXCR on the immunoSEQ multiplex PCR reads. The table records 120,000 to 150,000 distinct CDR3 sequences, roughly 94% of them present only once. The sequencing sample was made of CD4+ T cells from PBMCs. The receptor set was obtained from a human donor in good health.

The rearrangement links TRBV5-4 to TRBJ2-5; 7 bases line up with TRBD2. With 5 bases clipped from V and 5 bases from J, the junction kept 6 bases outside the gene matches. CDR1 SGHNT and CDR2 YYREEE come from the germline V gene (reference sequence). The CDR3 is 13 residues long. This chain's CDR3 is CASSEAGWETQYF. The CDR3 DNA reads TGTGCCAGCAGTGAAGCGGGATGGGAGACCCAGTACTTC.

The chain has TRBV2 and TRBJ2-1; maybe TRBD2 (5 bases). Germline V gene sequence: CDR1 SNHLY, CDR2 FYNNEI. This CDR3 comprises 14 residues. Trimming took 9 bases from V and 8 from J, leaving 20 bases between them. CDR3 sequence (DNA): TGTGCCAGGAGCCGGACGCGAGGTAGCGATGAGCAGTTCTTC. Its protein product is CARSRTRGSDEQFF. Based on the CDR3 plus reference TRBV2 and TRBJ2-1, the full variable domain is EPEVTQTPSHQVTQMGQEVILRCVPISNHLYFYWYRQILGQKVEFLVSFYNNEISEKSEIFDDQFSVERPDGSNFTLKIRSTKLEDSAMYFCARSRTRGSDEQFFGPGTRLTVL.

V is TRBV3-1 and J is TRBJ2-1, with 13 bases identical to TRBD2. Trimming cost V 3 bases and J 3 bases; bases outside gene matches: 2. This CDR3 is 16 amino acids long. Germline CDR1 is LGHDT and CDR2 is YNNKEL (reference sequence). The DNA of the CDR3 is TGTGCCAGCAGCCACCGGACTAGCGGGAGCTACAATGAGCAGTTCTTC. Translating it yields CASSHRTSGSYNEQFF.

The rearrangement links TRBV5-1 to TRBJ1-1; no reliable D call. This CDR3 has 13 residues. Germline V gene lookup returns CDR1 SGHRS and CDR2 YFSETQ. With 5 bases removed from V and 0 bases from J, the gap between germline ends came to 8 bases. The CDR3 DNA sequence: TGCGCCAGCAGGCTAGGGATGAACACTGAAGCTTTCTTT. Translating gives CASRLGMNTEAFF.

The rearrangement joins TRBV30 to TRBJ1-2; D remains ambiguous. V was cut by 3 bases and J by 3 bases, with 2 bases left in between. Germline loops: CDR1 GTSNPN, CDR2 SVGIG (reference sequence). The CDR3 sequence is 10 residues long. The CDR3 DNA reads TGTGCCTGGAGGGACTATGGCTACACCTTC. It yields the protein CAWRDYGYTF.

CDR3 protein: CASSVEQRTDTQYF. The CDR3 nucleotides read TGTGCCAGCAGCGTAGAACAAAGAACAGATACGCAGTATTTT. This chain joins TRBV9 and TRBJ2-3; D not resolved. V lost 0 bases and J 3 bases, leaving 8 bases between the germline ends. Germline CDR1 and CDR2: SGDLS and YYNGEE. This CDR3 contains 14 residues.

The chain uses TRBV6-1 and TRBJ2-4; D gene ambiguous. The germline CDR1 and CDR2 sequences are MNHNS and SASEGT. The CDR3 runs 15 residues. V was trimmed by 3 bases and J by 9 bases, leaving 18 bases between them. In nucleotides, the CDR3 is TGTGCCAGCAGTGATCCTTCCTCCGCGGATTTCATTCAGTACTTC. It yields the protein CASSDPSSADFIQYF.

The CDR3 is CASRVLVQRENEQFF. The CDR3 DNA sequence: TGCGCCAGCAGGGTTCTAGTCCAGAGGGAGAATGAGCAGTTCTTC. The chain uses TRBV5-1 and TRBJ2-1; possibly TRBD2 for D (5 bases). This CDR3 spans 15 amino acids. V gave up 5 bases and J gave up 7 bases, with 19 bases separating them. Germline V gene sequence: CDR1 SGHRS, CDR2 YFSETQ. Full variable domain (outside the CDR3, taken from reference TRBV5-1 and TRBJ2-1): KAGVTQTPRYLIKTRGQQVTLSCSPISGHRSVSWYQQTPGQGLQFLFEYFSETQRNKGNFPGRFSGRQFSNSRSEMNVSTLELGDSALYLCASRVLVQRENEQFFGPGTRLTVL.

The chain joins TRBV24-1 to TRBJ2-7; 8 bases map to TRBD1. V lost 3 bases, J lost 4 bases, and 10 bases stayed unmatched. CDR1 KGHDR and CDR2 SFDVKD come from the germline V gene. CDR3 length: 16 amino acids. Here the CDR3 reads CATSDEPGTGAYEQYF. The DNA for the CDR3 is TGTGCCACCAGTGATGAGCCTGGGACAGGAGCTTACGAGCAGTACTTC.

This chain joins TRBV30 and TRBJ2-3; 7 bases fit TRBD2. V lost 0 bases, J lost 0 bases, and 18 bases stayed unmatched. CDR1 and CDR2 (germline): GTSNPN, SVGIG (reference sequence). The CDR3 loop spans 20 amino acids. DNA for the CDR3: TGTGCCTGGAGTGTCGAATTTACTCTCCTAGCGGAGGTTAGCACAGATACGCAGTATTTT. Its protein product is CAWSVEFTLLAEVSTDTQYF.